The 30 T cell receptor beta chains presented below share a single source sample, sequenced in a study of preoperative IRX-2 immunotherapy in early breast cancer. Profiled with immunoSEQ multiplex PCR; TCRdb holds only in-frame clones, not every one. In the table there are 40,000 to 45,000 clones, around 77% of which are singletons. Treatment reported: preoperative locoregional IRX-2 cytokine immunotherapy. Sequences were derived from tumor tissue, sampled after IRX-2 immunotherapy. The receptor source for this set is a human donor with breast cancer.

The genes are TRBV18 and TRBJ2-1; weak D call: TRBD2 (6 bases). Germline CDR1 KGHSH, CDR2 LQKENI. With 3 bases removed from V and 6 bases from J, the gap between germline ends came to 12 bases. The CDR3 is 14 amino acids. The CDR3 protein is CASSPQTRPNEQFF. The CDR3, as DNA: TGTGCCAGCTCACCGCAGACTAGACCCAATGAGCAGTTCTTC.

The chain joins TRBV29-1 to TRBJ2-7; TRBD1 is a possible D gene (5 bases). The CDR3 contains 12 residues. CDR1 is SQVTM and CDR2 is ANQGSEA in the germline V gene. V was clipped by 7 bases and J by 2 bases, with 12 bases between them. CDR3 loop: CSAIRGTYEQYF. The CDR3 nucleotides read TGCAGCGCCATAAGGGGAACCTACGAGCAGTACTTC.

The sample holds a few counts of this clone. This chain connects TRBV6-8 to TRBJ1-2; 7 bases match TRBD1. Trimming removed 6 bases from V and 4 bases from J; junction bases left unmatched: 8. The CDR3 is made up of 14 amino acids. Germline V gives CDR1 MNHGY, CDR2 SAAAGT. The CDR3: CASRSGTEIYGYTF. The CDR3 DNA sequence: TGTGCCAGCAGATCCGGGACAGAAATCTATGGCTACACCTTC.

This sequence joins TRBV28 and TRBJ1-2, with D tentatively TRBD1 (5 bases). The V gene's germline CDR1 is MDHEN and CDR2 SYDVKM. The ends were cut back, 5 bases at V and 4 bases at J, with 11 bases in the middle. The CDR3 has 13 amino acids. This chain's CDR3 is CASSPSGVYGYTF. The CDR3 coding sequence is TGTGCCAGCAGTCCCTCGGGGGTCTATGGCTACACCTTC.

The rearrangement joins TRBV7-7 to TRBJ2-5, with D possibly TRBD2 on 5 matching bases. The ends were cut back, 0 bases at V and 3 bases at J, with 8 bases in the middle. CDR1 is SSHAT, CDR2 FNYEAQ, per germline (reference sequence). CDR3 length: 14 amino acids. The CDR3 DNA follows: TGTGCCAGCAGCTTAGCGACCGGGAAAGAGACCCAGTACTTC. It translates to CASSLATGKETQYF.

This chain connects TRBV7-1 to TRBJ1-3; possible D gene TRBD1, 5 bases. TRBV7-1 is flagged as an ORF with uncertain function. This CDR3 is built from 15 residues. V was cut by 5 bases and J by 1 base, with 12 bases left in between. Here the CDR3 DNA reads TGTGCCAGCAGCAGAAGGGCAGGGTCTGGAAACACCATATATTTT. The encoded protein is CASSRRAGSGNTIYF.

The J gene is TRBJ1-2, the V gene TRBV19; TRBD1 is a possible D gene (5 bases). Germline loops: CDR1 LNHDA, CDR2 SQIVND (reference sequence). This CDR3 has 16 residues. The germline V and J ends were trimmed by 7 bases and 5 bases, with 23 bases remaining between them. The CDR3 sequence: CASTPTSRAKGYGYTF. The CDR3 DNA follows: TGTGCCAGTACCCCGACGTCCCGGGCCAAGGGGTATGGCTACACCTTC.

This clone was counted between two and nine times. The chain has TRBV10-2 and TRBJ2-1, with 12 bases lining up with TRBD2. Germline V gene data show CDR1 as WSHSY and CDR2 as SAAADI. The CDR3 covers 13 residues. Trimming removed 10 bases from V and 6 bases from J; junction bases left unmatched: 4. The CDR3 DNA reads as TGCGCCACCCGACTAGCGGGAGCCAATGAGCAGTTCTTC. This codes for CATRLAGANEQFF.

By proportion, this clone is medium-sized. The V call is TRBV6-8, the J call TRBJ1-5; the D gene is possibly TRBD1 (5 bases). The CDR3 has 15 residues. Germline-derived CDR1 and CDR2 are MNHGY and SAAAGT. V lost 6 bases and J 0 bases, leaving 12 bases between the germline ends. The CDR3 here is CASRWTSSSNQPQHF. Here the CDR3 DNA reads TGTGCCAGCAGGTGGACATCCTCTAGCAATCAGCCCCAGCATTTT.

This chain uses TRBV19 with TRBJ2-1; 11 bases align to TRBD1. The length of the CDR3 is 16 residues. J gave up 0 bases and V 6 bases, and 4 bases lay outside the gene matches. The V gene's germline CDR1 is LNHDA and CDR2 SQIVND (reference sequence). Written as DNA, the CDR3 is TGTGCCAGTAGGGACAGGGGGCGAAGCTCCTACAATGAGCAGTTCTTC. Its protein is CASRDRGRSSYNEQFF.

The gene calls are TRBV25-1 and TRBJ2-7; 7 bases agree with TRBD2. Unmatched junction bases numbered 5, after V lost 1 base and J lost 2 bases. The length of the CDR3 is 15 residues. Germline CDR1 and CDR2: MGHDK and SYGVNS. CDR3 in DNA: TGTGCCAGCAGTGAATGTGGAGCGGGACCCTACGAGCAGTACTTC. Its translation is CASSECGAGPYEQYF.

The chain couples TRBV18 to TRBJ1-2; 9 bases line up with TRBD1. V was clipped by 6 bases and J by 1 base; unmatched bases: 6. Germline V lookup: CDR1 KGHSH, CDR2 LQKENI. The CDR3 extends over 15 amino acids. The CDR3 loop is CASSPTGGLNYGYTF. The CDR3 DNA sequence: TGTGCCAGCTCGCCTACAGGGGGCCTTAACTATGGCTACACCTTC.

The chain carries TRBV6-8 and TRBJ1-1, with TRBD1 identical over 10 bases. The CDR3 extends over 14 amino acids. After removal of 11 bases from V and 4 bases from J, the junction contained 10 bases not matched to a gene. The V gene's germline CDR1 is MNHGY and CDR2 SAAAGT. In DNA form, the CDR3 reads TGTGCCTCAACGGTAGGGGACAGGGGCACTGAAGCTTTCTTT. Its translation is CASTVGDRGTEAFF.

V usage is TRBV6-8 and J usage is TRBJ1-2; D is ambiguous. Germline CDR1 and CDR2: MNHGY and SAAAGT. This CDR3 is 15 amino acids long. V lost 0 bases and J 4 bases, leaving 12 bases between the germline ends. CDR3 DNA sequence: TGTGCCAGCAGTTACTCGGCGGGAGGTAGCTATGGCTACACCTTC. Residues: CASSYSAGGSYGYTF.

The genes are TRBV6-8 and TRBJ1-4; the match to TRBD1 covers 7 bases. The V segment lost 8 bases and the J segment 0 bases; nucleotides outside the gene matches: 9. The CDR3 consists of 16 residues. Germline CDR1 reads MNHGY; CDR2 reads SAAAGT. The CDR3 nucleotides are TGTGCCAGCGGGTATCAGGGGGGTGCAACTAATGAAAAACTGTTTTTT. Encoded protein: CASGYQGGATNEKLFF.

At least ten counts were recorded for this clone. The chain combines TRBV7-6 with TRBJ2-5; D is possibly TRBD1 (5 bases). Trimming took off 1 base at V and 7 bases at J, with 13 bases between the two ends. Germline V gene sequence: CDR1 SGHVS, CDR2 FNYEAQ. This CDR3 spans 14 amino acids. CDR3 sequence reads: CASSLGQPPGTQYF. CDR3 nucleotides: TGTGCCAGCAGCTTAGGACAGCCCCCAGGGACCCAGTACTTC.

V and J are TRBV5-1 and TRBJ1-3; no clear D gene. Germline V gives CDR1 SGHRS, CDR2 YFSETQ. Trimming cost V 0 bases and J 4 bases, with 11 bases left between them. The CDR3 covers 15 residues. CDR3 sequence (DNA): TGCGCCAGCAGCTTGGCCAATGTAGCCGGAAACACCATATATTTT. This sequence encodes CASSLANVAGNTIYF.

V gene TRBV23-1 combines with J gene TRBJ2-1; 13 positions agree with TRBD2. TRBV23-1 is an open reading frame, and its role is uncertain. After removal of 6 bases from V and 0 bases from J, the junction contained 11 bases not matched to a gene. The CDR3 contains 19 residues. The CDR3 loop is CASSPGLAGAPSSYNEQFF. The CDR3 coding sequence is TGCGCCAGCAGCCCCGGACTAGCGGGGGCCCCGAGCTCCTACAATGAGCAGTTCTTC.

By share of the sample, this clone is medium-sized. The chain links TRBV28 to TRBJ1-5; TRBD1 might be the D (5 bases). The CDR3 runs 15 residues. CDR1 is MDHEN, CDR2 SYDVKM, per germline. Between the trimmed V and J ends, which lost 5 bases and 0 bases, there was a span of 11 bases. The CDR3 region is CASSPLRGSNQPQHF. Written as DNA, the CDR3 is TGTGCCAGCAGTCCTCTGAGGGGTAGCAATCAGCCCCAGCATTTT.

This clone was seen a few times. The chain is built from TRBV29-1 and TRBJ2-7, with D tentatively TRBD2 (6 bases). The V end lost 4 bases, the J end lost 0 bases, and 13 bases lay between the germline ends. Germline V lookup: CDR1 SQVTM, CDR2 ANQGSEA. The CDR3 runs to 14 residues. The CDR3 spells CSVVAYGSSYEQYF. DNA for the CDR3: TGCAGCGTTGTTGCGTACGGGAGCTCCTACGAGCAGTACTTC.

CDR3 sequence: CASGDSGRSYNEQFF. The CDR3 DNA follows: TGTGCCAGCGGGGATAGCGGGAGGTCCTACAATGAGCAGTTCTTC. The V call is TRBV7-7, the J call TRBJ2-1; 10 bases are shared with TRBD2. Unmatched junction bases numbered 5, after V lost 8 bases and J lost 1 base. Germline CDR1 and CDR2: SSHAT and FNYEAQ (reference sequence). The CDR3 length is 15 residues.

The chain joins TRBV18 to TRBJ2-3, with 7 bases aligning to TRBD2. V was clipped by 8 bases and J by 4 bases; unmatched bases: 12. The CDR3 contains 15 residues. Per germline, CDR1 KGHSH and CDR2 LQKENI. CDR3 DNA sequence: TGTGCCAGCACATCTCTACCGGGGGGTCCAGATACGCAGTATTTT. It encodes CASTSLPGGPDTQYF.

The chain couples TRBV9 to TRBJ1-4, with 7 bases matching TRBD1. The trim removed 5 bases at V and 8 bases at J, leaving 6 bases unmatched. Germline V CDR1 and CDR2: SGDLS, YYNGEE. This CDR3 region has 13 residues. CDR3 amino acids: CASSRQGREKLFF. In nucleotides, the CDR3 is TGTGCCAGCAGTAGACAGGGCCGGGAAAAACTGTTTTTT. The full variable domain, with the rest looked up from reference TRBV9 and TRBJ1-4, is DSGVTQTPKHLITATGQRVTLRCSPRSGDLSVYWYQQSLDQGLQFLIQYYNGEERAKGNILERFSAQQFPDLHSELNLSSLELGDSALYFCASSRQGREKLFFGSGTQLSVL.

This chain joins TRBV15 and TRBJ2-3; D is tentatively TRBD1 or TRBD2 (5 bases each). Germline V gene lookup returns CDR1 LNHNV and CDR2 YYDKDF (reference sequence). V shed 1 base and J shed 2 bases, with 13 bases lying between them. This CDR3 contains 16 residues. CDR3 sequence reads: CATSRGIGGYTDTQYF. The CDR3 DNA reads as TGTGCCACCAGCAGAGGTATTGGGGGATACACAGATACGCAGTATTTT.

This clone was counted a single time. This chain connects TRBV6-7 to TRBJ1-2; 9 nucleotides align to TRBD1. TRBV6-7 is an ORF, and what it does is uncertain. Losses at the gene ends were 1 base for V and 4 bases for J; bases not matched to a gene: 10. CDR3 length: 17 amino acids. The chain's CDR3 is CASSYFRGQGKVYGYTF. In DNA form, the CDR3 reads TGTGCCAGCAGTTACTTTCGAGGACAGGGGAAGGTCTATGGCTACACCTTC.

This clone was counted between two and nine times. The chain is built from TRBV18 and TRBJ2-1; D perhaps matches TRBD2 (6 bases). The germline V gene has CDR1 KGHSH and CDR2 LQKENI. CDR3 length: 13 amino acids. The V and J ends lost 1 base and 5 bases respectively, with 6 bases between them. CDR3 bases: TGTGCCAGCTCACCACGGGGGGACAATGAGCAGTTCTTC. Translation: CASSPRGDNEQFF.

The rearrangement uses TRBV6-8 and TRBJ2-2, with TRBD2 matching over 10 bases. The germline V gene encodes CDR1 MNHGY and CDR2 SAAAGT. The CDR3 has 19 amino acids. With V trimmed by 5 bases and J by 2 bases, 14 bases remained unmatched. The CDR3 region has the DNA TGTGCCAGCAGTCCGGTGGGAAGCGGGAGGGGGCCCAACACCGGGGAGCTGTTTTTT. This encodes CASSPVGSGRGPNTGELFF.

This rearrangement joins TRBV30 to TRBJ1-1; a possible D gene is TRBD1 (5 bases). The CDR3 consists of 12 residues. CDR1 and CDR2 from the germline V gene are GTSNPN and SVGIG (reference sequence). Trimming removed 2 bases from V and 13 bases from J, with 17 bases in between. The CDR3 DNA reads as TGTGCCTGGAGTTATTTAACCGGGGGTGGTTTCTTT. The encoded protein is CAWSYLTGGGFF.

The V and J genes are TRBV19 and TRBJ1-2, with D perhaps matching TRBD1 (6 bases). The CDR3 is 17 residues long. The V end lost 7 bases, the J end lost 2 bases, and 23 bases lay between the germline ends. Germline loops: CDR1 LNHDA, CDR2 SQIVND (reference sequence). For the CDR3, the DNA is TGTGCCAGTAACCCCGGGACAAGGCTGACGGGCAACTATGGCTACACCTTC. Translated: CASNPGTRLTGNYGYTF. The variable domain in full, with the rest retrieved from reference TRBV19 and TRBJ1-2, is DGGITQSPKYLFRKEGQNVTLSCEQNLNHDAMYWYRQDPGQGLRLIYYSQIVNDFQKGDIAEGYSVSREKKESFPLTVTSAQKNPTAFYLCASNPGTRLTGNYGYTFGSGTRLTVV.

The chain links TRBV19 to TRBJ2-7; D perhaps matches TRBD1 (6 bases). V lost 8 bases to trimming and J lost 7 bases, with 18 bases between them. This CDR3 contains 13 residues. Germline CDR1 is LNHDA and CDR2 is SQIVND (reference sequence). CDR3 sequence reads: CASSTGVQREQYF. The CDR3, as DNA: TGTGCCAGTTCGACAGGTGTCCAGCGGGAGCAGTACTTC.